This TCR beta chain was retrieved from a study of cytomegalovirus exposure and HLA in healthy donors. Study-level points and caveats: Across donors, most TCRs were seen rarely, yet some public ones were widespread. Reportedly, diagnosis of cytomegalovirus status by the classifier showed high specificity and sensitivity.

The assay was immunoSEQ multiplex PCR, and TCRdb's table has in-frame clones only and misses some. The sample has approximately 180,000 clones, 87% seen once. This clone has just one count. Its antigen is undetermined. The junction had 5 bases not matched to a gene; V was cut back by 2 bases and J by 4 bases. CDR3 length equals 14 residues. The germline gives CDR1 MGHRA, CDR2 YSYEKL. Sequencing used PBMCs. The receptor comes from a woman aged 30 to 39 in good health and CMV-seronegative. The rearrangement joins TRBV4-1 to TRBJ2-7, with 7 bases that match TRBD1. In nucleotides, the CDR3 is TGCGCCAGCAGCCAAAGGACAGGCGGTTACGAGCAGTACTTC. Protein: CASSQRTGGYEQYF.